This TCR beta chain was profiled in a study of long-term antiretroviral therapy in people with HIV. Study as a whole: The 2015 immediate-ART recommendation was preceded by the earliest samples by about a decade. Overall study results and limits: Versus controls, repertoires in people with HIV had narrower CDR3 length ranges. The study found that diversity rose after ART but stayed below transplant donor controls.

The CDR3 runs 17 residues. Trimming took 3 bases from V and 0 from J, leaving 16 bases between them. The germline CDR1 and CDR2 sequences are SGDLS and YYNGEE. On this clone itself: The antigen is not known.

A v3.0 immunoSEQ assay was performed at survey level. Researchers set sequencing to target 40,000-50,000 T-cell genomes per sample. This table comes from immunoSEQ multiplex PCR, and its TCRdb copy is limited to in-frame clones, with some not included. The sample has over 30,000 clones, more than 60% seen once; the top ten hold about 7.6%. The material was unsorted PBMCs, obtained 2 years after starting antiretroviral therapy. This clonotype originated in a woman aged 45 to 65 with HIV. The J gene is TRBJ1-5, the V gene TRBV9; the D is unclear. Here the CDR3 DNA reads TGTGCCAGCAGCGAGAGTCCAGGTCCCTATAGCAATCAGCCCCAGCATTTT. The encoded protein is CASSESPGPYSNQPQHF.